The 21 T cell receptor beta chains below all came from one sample that was sequenced in a study of vaccination and CD4 T cells after COVID-19. The Oncomine TCR Beta short-read assay was applied to DNA of cultured CD4+ T cells. TCRdb processed the PCR reads anew with MiXCR; each CDR3 protein has one entry. The sample shows fewer than 30,000 distinct CDR3 sequences, about 35% of them seen only once. The time point is: late sampling 161 to 241 days after vaccination in a few convalescent patients. The treatment is: approximately nine-day PBMC culture with coronavirus spike peptide pools or control peptides (ViraFEST assay). These receptors are not linked to any known antigen. The sample in question was CD4+ T cells from blood, cultured in vitro, obtained about 7 months after SARS-CoV-2 vaccination. These receptors all come from a human donor who had recovered from COVID-19.

This clonotype showed up just a few times. V gene TRBV27 combines with J gene TRBJ2-7; the match to TRBD2 covers 11 bases. CDR3 size: 14 residues. The V and J ends lost 7 bases and 2 bases, in that order; junction bases with no gene match: 4. CDR1 is MNHEY, CDR2 SMNVEV, per germline (reference sequence). The CDR3: CASKGLAGPYEQYF. The CDR3 nucleotides read TGTGCCAGCAAAGGACTAGCGGGCCCCTACGAGCAGTACTTC.

The chain carries TRBV19 and TRBJ2-3, with 9 bases matching TRBD2. Germline V gives CDR1 LNHDA, CDR2 SQIVND (reference sequence). The CDR3 length is 15 residues. The V and J ends lost 3 bases and 4 bases, in that order; junction bases with no gene match: 5. CDR3 nucleotides: TGTGCCAGTAGTATTACAGCGGGAGGATCAGATACGCAGTATTTT. Translated, it gives CASSITAGGSDTQYF. The full variable domain, its missing parts supplied by reference TRBV19 and TRBJ2-3, is DGGITQSPKYLFRKEGQNVTLSCEQNLNHDAMYWYRQDPGQGLRLIYYSQIVNDFQKGDIAEGYSVSREKKESFPLTVTSAQKNPTAFYLCASSITAGGSDTQYFGPGTRLTVL.

The chain links TRBV10-3 to TRBJ2-2; 8 bases align to TRBD2. The germline gives CDR1 ENHRY, CDR2 SYGVKD. The CDR3 extends over 14 amino acids. V dropped 4 bases and J dropped 3; count of bases not matched to a gene: 1. The CDR3 loop is CAISAGGDTGELFF. CDR3 coding DNA: TGTGCCATCAGTGCGGGGGGGGACACCGGGGAGCTGTTTTTT.

The chain links TRBV28 to TRBJ1-1; no clear D. Looked up from germline, CDR1 is MDHEN and CDR2 is SYDVKM. With 6 bases removed from V and 3 bases from J, the gap between germline ends came to 17 bases. This CDR3 is built from 15 residues. The CDR3 DNA reads TGTGCCAGCAGGGCGGCCGGTCCCAAGGACACTGAAGCTTTCTTT. This sequence encodes CASRAAGPKDTEAFF.

This clonotype is medium-sized (0.01 to 0.1%) by share. CDR3 DNA: TGTGCCACCAGTGATAGGACTAGCGGGAGCCAAGAGACCCAGTACTTC. This sequence encodes CATSDRTSGSQETQYF. The rearrangement joins TRBV24-1 to TRBJ2-5, with 13 bases fitting TRBD2. The trim removed 3 bases at V and 1 base at J, leaving 1 base unmatched. CDR1 and CDR2 (germline): KGHDR, SFDVKD. The CDR3 is 16 residues long.

V and J are TRBV2 and TRBJ1-5; no reliable D call. The V end lost 5 bases, the J end lost 0 bases, and 8 bases lay between the germline ends. The germline gives CDR1 SNHLY, CDR2 FYNNEI. CDR3 length equals 14 residues. The CDR3: CASSQSNSNQPQHF. CDR3 nucleotides: TGTGCCAGCAGTCAAAGTAATAGCAATCAGCCCCAGCATTTT.

This chain connects TRBV15 to TRBJ1-1; no clear D. The CDR3 is 14 amino acids. Trimming removed 1 base at V and 3 bases at J, with 9 bases between. Germline V gene lookup returns CDR1 LNHNV and CDR2 YYDKDF (reference sequence). This CDR3 is CATSRGREDTEAFF. The CDR3 DNA sequence: TGTGCCACCAGCAGAGGACGGGAAGACACTGAAGCTTTCTTT. Using reference TRBV15 and TRBJ1-1 for the parts outside the CDR3, the full variable domain is DAMVIQNPRYQVTQFGKPVTLSCSQTLNHNVMYWYQQKSSQAPKLLFHYYDKDFNNEADTPDNFQSRRPNTSFCFLDIRSPGLGDTAMYLCATSRGREDTEAFFGQGTRLTVV.

The V and J genes are TRBV5-8 and TRBJ2-7, with D tentatively TRBD2 (7 bases). Germline assignment: CDR1 SGHTS and CDR2 YDEGEE. V gave up 1 base and J gave up 5 bases, with 16 bases separating them. The CDR3 length is 15 residues. The DNA of the CDR3 is TGTGCCAGCAGCTTGTATCGGGGGGCGCGGGACGAGCAGTACTTC. Amino acids: CASSLYRGARDEQYF.

The chain couples TRBV4-1 to TRBJ1-1; no clear D. V lost 0 bases and J lost 1, with 12 bases in between. The CDR3 length is 16 residues. Germline CDR1 reads MGHRA; CDR2 reads YSYEKL. CDR3: CASSQEPSFPNTEAFF. DNA for the CDR3: TGCGCCAGCAGCCAAGAACCTAGCTTTCCGAACACTGAAGCTTTCTTT.

The V call is TRBV28, the J call TRBJ1-3; weak D call: TRBD1 (5 bases). From germline, CDR1 is MDHEN and CDR2 SYDVKM. CDR3 length: 14 amino acids. The V end was cut by 6 bases, the J end by 8 bases, with 17 bases between. The CDR3 region is CASRVKDGGYTIYF. CDR3 in DNA: TGTGCCAGCAGAGTAAAGGATGGGGGATACACCATATATTTT.

This clonotype was observed a few times. Compared with germline, one end of the junction differs, possibly owing to a read error. This sequence joins TRBV6-1 and TRBJ2-7, with 10 bases matching TRBD1. Germline V gene lookup returns CDR1 MNHNS and CDR2 SASEGT. CDR3 length: 15 residues. The DNA for the CDR3 is TGTGCCAGCAGGGAAGGGACAGGGGACACCTACGAGCAGTACTTC. Translation: CASREGTGDTYEQYF.

A few counts support this clonotype. V gene TRBV11-2 combines with J gene TRBJ1-1; D might be TRBD1 (5 bases). Germline-derived CDR1 and CDR2 are SGHAT and FQNNGV. V gave up 5 bases and J gave up 1 base, with 8 bases separating them. The CDR3 contains 13 residues. The CDR3 DNA sequence: TGTGCCAGCAGCCCGCAGGGGAACACTGAAGCTTTCTTT. This translates into CASSPQGNTEAFF.

This clonotype is medium-sized (0.01 to 0.1%). The chain couples TRBV20-1 to TRBJ1-6; D is undetermined. Germline lookup yields CDR1 DFQATT and CDR2 SNEGSKA (reference sequence). Trimming pared 3 bases from V and 9 bases from J, leaving 12 bases between. CDR3 length: 13 amino acids. CDR3 sequence: CSARAVGGSPLHF. The CDR3 nucleotides are TGCAGTGCTAGGGCAGTAGGTGGTTCACCCCTCCACTTT.

V is TRBV18 and J is TRBJ2-5; no clear D. The germline gives CDR1 KGHSH, CDR2 LQKENI. Deletions cut 5 bases from V and 1 base from J, with 8 bases between. The CDR3 sequence is 13 residues long. CDR3 in DNA: TGTGCCAGCTCATCTAGTCCCCAAGAGACCCAGTACTTC. It is translated as CASSSSPQETQYF.

This clonotype was counted once. The chain employs TRBV20-1 and TRBJ2-7; 9 bases match TRBD2. The V segment lost 4 bases and the J segment 3 bases; nucleotides outside the gene matches: 13. The CDR3 is made up of 16 amino acids. Germline CDR1 reads DFQATT; CDR2 reads SNEGSKA (reference sequence). As DNA, the CDR3 is TGCAGTGCTACCTCCCTGGGGAGCGGGAGGTTCTACGAGCAGTACTTC. Amino acids: CSATSLGSGRFYEQYF.

This sequence joins TRBV19 and TRBJ2-7; TRBD1 aligns across 7 bases. CDR3 length: 13 residues. V gave up 6 bases and J gave up 3 bases; unmatched junction bases: 5. Germline V gene lookup returns CDR1 LNHDA and CDR2 SQIVND (reference sequence). The CDR3 sequence is CASSGQVLYEQYF. CDR3 coding DNA: TGTGCCAGTAGCGGACAGGTGCTCTACGAGCAGTACTTC. The full variable domain, with the rest looked up from reference TRBV19 and TRBJ2-7, is DGGITQSPKYLFRKEGQNVTLSCEQNLNHDAMYWYRQDPGQGLRLIYYSQIVNDFQKGDIAEGYSVSREKKESFPLTVTSAQKNPTAFYLCASSGQVLYEQYFGPGTRLTVT.

This clonotype was detected only a few times. The chain combines TRBV7-2 with TRBJ2-6, with D possibly being TRBD2 (6 bases). The CDR3 extends over 16 amino acids. V was pared by 1 base and J by 2 bases, with 9 bases between. The germline gives CDR1 SGHTA, CDR2 FQGNSA. CDR3 sequence (DNA): TGTGCCAGCAGCTTAGGTCCGGGGGCTGGGGCCAACGTCCTGACTTTC. Residues: CASSLGPGAGANVLTF.

This sequence joins TRBV20-1 and TRBJ2-7, with D perhaps matching TRBD2 (7 bases). CDR3 size: 12 residues. Trimming removed 5 bases from V and 3 bases from J, with 11 bases in between. The V gene's germline CDR1 is DFQATT and CDR2 SNEGSKA (reference sequence). The CDR3 reads CSAHREGYEQYF. In DNA, the CDR3 is TGCAGTGCTCACAGGGAGGGCTACGAGCAGTACTTC.

A word on this clonotype: The junction shows a germline mismatch at one end, possibly a read error. V is TRBV27 and J is TRBJ2-5; 11 nucleotides match TRBD2. This CDR3 region has 14 residues. Germline V gene data show CDR1 as MNHEY and CDR2 as SMNVEV (reference sequence). CDR3 sequence reads: CASRLAGPLEAQYF. The CDR3 DNA sequence: TGTGCCAGCCGACTAGCGGGACCCCTAGAGGCCCAGTACTTC.

V and J are TRBV2 and TRBJ2-7; D call uncertain. V shed 1 base and J shed 6 bases, with 7 bases lying between them. The CDR3 has 12 residues. Germline V CDR1 and CDR2: SNHLY, FYNNEI. CDR3 DNA sequence: TGTGCCAGCAGTGAAGTCAGAAGCGAGCAGTACTTC. It encodes CASSEVRSEQYF.

This clonotype is medium-sized within its sample. This chain uses TRBV6-2 or TRBV6-3 with TRBJ2-2, with D hard to call. The V end was cut by 6 bases, the J end by 5 bases, with 7 bases between. The CDR3 loop spans 12 amino acids. CDR1 is MNHEY and CDR2 is SVGEGT in the germline V gene. CDR3 nucleotides: TGTGCCAGCAGCCTAGAAACCGGGGAGCTGTTTTTT. Protein: CASSLETGELFF.